This TCR beta chain is from a study of healthy donors' naive CD4 and CD8 T cells. Starting from around 500 ng of total RNA, TCR libraries were made with linear amplification. TCRdb reprocessed the reads with MiXCR, giving one entry per CDR3 protein. Here the sample spans about 200,000 distinct CDR3 sequences, about 70% being singletons. Study-level points and caveats: Possible naive T cell homeostatic proliferation bias remained unaddressed. Negatively charged CDR3s marked CD8+ lineage; positively charged CDR3s marked CD4+ lineage.

Note on this clonotype: Its antigen is not identified.

The V segment lost 6 bases and the J segment 7 bases; nucleotides outside the gene matches: 9. The CDR3 is made up of 15 amino acids. The sequence was collected from a pool of human donors in good health; the sample pools cells from several healthy donors. The sequenced sample consisted of naive CD4+ and CD8+ T cells sorted from blood, pooled from several donors. This sequence joins TRBV12-3 or TRBV12-4 and TRBJ1-4; 9 bases are a match to TRBD1. In DNA, the CDR3 is TGTGCCAGCAGCTATCCCGGGACAGGGCCTGAAAAACTGTTTTTT. It specifies CASSYPGTGPEKLFF.